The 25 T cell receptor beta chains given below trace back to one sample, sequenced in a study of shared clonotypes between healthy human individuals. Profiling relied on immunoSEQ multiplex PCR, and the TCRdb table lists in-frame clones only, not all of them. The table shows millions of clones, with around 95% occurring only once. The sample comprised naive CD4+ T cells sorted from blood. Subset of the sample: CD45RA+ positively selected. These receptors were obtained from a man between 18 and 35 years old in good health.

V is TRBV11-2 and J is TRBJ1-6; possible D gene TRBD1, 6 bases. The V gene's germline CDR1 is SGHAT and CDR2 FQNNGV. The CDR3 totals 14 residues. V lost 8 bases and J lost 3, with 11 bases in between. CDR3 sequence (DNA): TGTGCCAGCGGGCAGGGGATCTATAATTCACCCCTCCACTTT. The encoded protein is CASGQGIYNSPLHF.

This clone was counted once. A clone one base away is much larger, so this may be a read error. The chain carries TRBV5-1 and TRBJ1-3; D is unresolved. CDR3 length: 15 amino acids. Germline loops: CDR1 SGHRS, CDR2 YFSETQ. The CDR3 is CASSLASTAGNTVYF. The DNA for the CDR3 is TGCGCCAGCAGCTTGGCCAGTACAGCTGGAAACACCGTATATTTT.

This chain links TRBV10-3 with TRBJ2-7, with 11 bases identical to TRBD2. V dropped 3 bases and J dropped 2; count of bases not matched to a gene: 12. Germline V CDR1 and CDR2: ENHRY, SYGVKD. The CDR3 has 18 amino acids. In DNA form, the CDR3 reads TGTGCCATCAGTGATACTAGCGGGAGAGTGAAAGTTACCTACGAGCAGTACTTC. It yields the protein CAISDTSGRVKVTYEQYF.

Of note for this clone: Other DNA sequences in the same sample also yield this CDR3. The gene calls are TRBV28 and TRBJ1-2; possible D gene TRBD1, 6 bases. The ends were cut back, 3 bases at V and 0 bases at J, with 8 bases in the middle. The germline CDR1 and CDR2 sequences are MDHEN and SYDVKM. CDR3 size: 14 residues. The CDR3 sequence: CASSFGGPNYGYTF. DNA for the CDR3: TGTGCCAGCAGTTTCGGGGGGCCTAACTATGGCTACACCTTC.

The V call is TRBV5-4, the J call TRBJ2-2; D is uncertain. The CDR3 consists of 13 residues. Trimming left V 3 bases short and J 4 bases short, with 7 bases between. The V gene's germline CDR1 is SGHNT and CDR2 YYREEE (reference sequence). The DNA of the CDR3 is TGTGCCAGCAGCTCGGCGATCACCGGGGAGCTGTTTTTT. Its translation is CASSSAITGELFF.

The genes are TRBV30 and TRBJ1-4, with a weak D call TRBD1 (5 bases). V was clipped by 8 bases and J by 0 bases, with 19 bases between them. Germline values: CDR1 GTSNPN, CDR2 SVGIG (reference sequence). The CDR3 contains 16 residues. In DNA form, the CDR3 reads TGTGCCGGGACGAGAGGGATCACAGCAACTAATGAAAAACTGTTTTTT. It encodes CAGTRGITATNEKLFF.

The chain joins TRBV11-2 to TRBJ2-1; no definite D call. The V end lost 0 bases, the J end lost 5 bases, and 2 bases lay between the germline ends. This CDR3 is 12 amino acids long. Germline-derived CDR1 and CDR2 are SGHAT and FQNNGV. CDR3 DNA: TGTGCCAGCAGCTTAGAGGACAATGAGCAGTTCTTC. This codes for CASSLEDNEQFF.

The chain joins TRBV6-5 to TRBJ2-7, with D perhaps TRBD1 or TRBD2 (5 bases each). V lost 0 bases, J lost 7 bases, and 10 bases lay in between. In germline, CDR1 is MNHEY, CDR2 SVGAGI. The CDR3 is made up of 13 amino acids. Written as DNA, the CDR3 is TGTGCCAGCAGTTACTCGACAGCGGAGGAGCAGTACTTC. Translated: CASSYSTAEEQYF.

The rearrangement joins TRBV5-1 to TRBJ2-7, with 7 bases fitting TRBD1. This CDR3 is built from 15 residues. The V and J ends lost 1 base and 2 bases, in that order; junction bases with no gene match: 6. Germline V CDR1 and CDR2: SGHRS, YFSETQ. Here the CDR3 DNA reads TGCGCCAGCAGCTTGACCGGGACAGTAGCCTACGAGCAGTACTTC. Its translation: CASSLTGTVAYEQYF.

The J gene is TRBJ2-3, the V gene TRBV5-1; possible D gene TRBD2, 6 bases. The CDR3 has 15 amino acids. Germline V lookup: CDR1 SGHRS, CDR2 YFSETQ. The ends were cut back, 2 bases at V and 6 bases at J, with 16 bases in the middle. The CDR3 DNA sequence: TGCGCCAGCAGCTTAGGGCGGGAAGTAGGCGATACGCAGTATTTT. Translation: CASSLGREVGDTQYF.

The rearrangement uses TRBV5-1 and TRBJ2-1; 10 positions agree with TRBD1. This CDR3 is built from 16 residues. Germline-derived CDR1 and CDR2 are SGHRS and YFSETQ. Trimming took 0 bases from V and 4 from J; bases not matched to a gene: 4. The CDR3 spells CASSLEGTGVYNEQFF. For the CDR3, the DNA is TGCGCCAGCAGCTTGGAAGGGACAGGGGTATACAATGAGCAGTTCTTC.

The CDR3 loop is CASSENRGVEQYF. The CDR3 nucleotides are TGTGCCAGCAGTGAAAACAGGGGGGTTGAGCAGTACTTC. The chain is built from TRBV6-1 and TRBJ2-7; 8 bases match TRBD1. Per the germline V gene, CDR1 is MNHNS and CDR2 is SASEGT. The CDR3 extends over 13 amino acids. After removal of 2 bases from V and 7 bases from J, the junction contained 4 bases not matched to a gene.

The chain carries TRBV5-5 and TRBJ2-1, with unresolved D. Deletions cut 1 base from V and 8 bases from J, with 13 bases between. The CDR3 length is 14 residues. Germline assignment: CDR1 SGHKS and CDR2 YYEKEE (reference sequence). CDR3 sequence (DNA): TGTGCCAGCAGCTTGTCCGGATCGTGGGATGAGCAGTTCTTC. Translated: CASSLSGSWDEQFF.

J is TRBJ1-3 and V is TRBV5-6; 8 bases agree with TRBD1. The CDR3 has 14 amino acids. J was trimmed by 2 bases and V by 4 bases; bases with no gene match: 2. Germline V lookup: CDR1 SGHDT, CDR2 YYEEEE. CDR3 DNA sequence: TGTGCCAGCAGCCCGGACAGGGCTGGAAACACCATATATTTT. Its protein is CASSPDRAGNTIYF. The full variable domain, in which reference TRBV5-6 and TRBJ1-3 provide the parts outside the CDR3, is DAGVTQSPTHLIKTRGQQVTLRCSPKSGHDTVSWYQQALGQGPQFIFQYYEEEERQRGNFPDRFSGHQFPNYSSELNVNALLLGDSALYLCASSPDRAGNTIYFGEGSWLTVV.

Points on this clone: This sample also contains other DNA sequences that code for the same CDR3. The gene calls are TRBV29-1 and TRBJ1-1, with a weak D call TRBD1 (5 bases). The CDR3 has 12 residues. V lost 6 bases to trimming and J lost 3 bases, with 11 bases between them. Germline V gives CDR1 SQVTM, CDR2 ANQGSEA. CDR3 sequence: CSVERGDTEAFF. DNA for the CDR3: TGCAGCGTCGAACGAGGGGACACTGAAGCTTTCTTT.

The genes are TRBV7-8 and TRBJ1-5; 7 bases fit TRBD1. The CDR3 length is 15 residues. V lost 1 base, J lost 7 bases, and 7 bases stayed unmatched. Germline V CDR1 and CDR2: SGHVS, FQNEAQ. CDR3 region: CASSLVWRGGQPQHF. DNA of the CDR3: TGTGCCAGCAGCTTAGTGTGGCGAGGGGGCCAGCCCCAGCATTTT.

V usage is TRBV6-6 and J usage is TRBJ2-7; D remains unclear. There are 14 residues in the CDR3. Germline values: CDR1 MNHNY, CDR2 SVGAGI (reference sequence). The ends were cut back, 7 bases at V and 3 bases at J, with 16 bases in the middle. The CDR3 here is CASKGQTESYEQYF. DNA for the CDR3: TGTGCCAGCAAGGGTCAGACCGAAAGCTACGAGCAGTACTTC.

As DNA, the CDR3 is TGTGCCAGCAGGATTGACAGGGTCAGGCATGAAAAACTGTTTTTT. This sequence encodes CASRIDRVRHEKLFF. This chain joins TRBV6-7 and TRBJ1-4, with 7 nucleotides matching TRBD1. TRBV6-7 is placed among ORFs of uncertain function. Losses at the gene ends were 6 bases for V and 6 bases for J; bases not matched to a gene: 10. The CDR3 length is 15 residues.

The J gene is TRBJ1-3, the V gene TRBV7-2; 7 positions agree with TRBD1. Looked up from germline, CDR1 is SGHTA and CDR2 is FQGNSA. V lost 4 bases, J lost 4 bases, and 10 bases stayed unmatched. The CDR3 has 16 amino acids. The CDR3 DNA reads TGTGCCAGCAGCTCTAACAGGGGCCAGGGCGGAAACACCATATATTTT. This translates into CASSSNRGQGGNTIYF.

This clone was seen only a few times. The CDR3 region is CASSDRVEQYF. The DNA for the CDR3 is TGTGCCAGTAGTGACAGGGTCGAGCAGTACTTC. This chain connects TRBV19 to TRBJ2-7; 7 bases map to TRBD1. This CDR3 region has 11 residues. V lost 5 bases to trimming and J lost 6 bases; unmatched junction nucleotides: 1. Germline CDR1 is LNHDA and CDR2 is SQIVND (reference sequence). Filled out from reference TRBV19 and TRBJ2-7, the complete variable domain reads DGGITQSPKYLFRKEGQNVTLSCEQNLNHDAMYWYRQDPGQGLRLIYYSQIVNDFQKGDIAEGYSVSREKKESFPLTVTSAQKNPTAFYLCASSDRVEQYFGPGTRLTVT.

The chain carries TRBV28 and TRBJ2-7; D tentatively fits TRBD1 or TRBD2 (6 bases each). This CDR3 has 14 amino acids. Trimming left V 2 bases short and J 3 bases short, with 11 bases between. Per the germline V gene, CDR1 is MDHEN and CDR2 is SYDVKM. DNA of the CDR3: TGTGCCAGCAGTTTACGGGGGCTCGGCTACGAGCAGTACTTC. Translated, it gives CASSLRGLGYEQYF.

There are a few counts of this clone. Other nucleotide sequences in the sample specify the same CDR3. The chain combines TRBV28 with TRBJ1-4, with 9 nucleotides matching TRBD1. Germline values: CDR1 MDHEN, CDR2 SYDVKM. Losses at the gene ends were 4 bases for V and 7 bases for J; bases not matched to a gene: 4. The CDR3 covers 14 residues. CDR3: CASSSQGAGEKLFF. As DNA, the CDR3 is TGTGCCAGCAGTTCACAGGGGGCGGGTGAAAAACTGTTTTTT.

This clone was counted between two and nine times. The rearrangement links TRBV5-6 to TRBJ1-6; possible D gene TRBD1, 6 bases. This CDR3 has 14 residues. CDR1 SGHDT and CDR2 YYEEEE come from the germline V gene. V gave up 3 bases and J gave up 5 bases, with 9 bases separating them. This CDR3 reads CASSSDRNNSPLHF. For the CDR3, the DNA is TGTGCCAGCAGCTCGGACAGAAATAATTCACCCCTCCACTTT. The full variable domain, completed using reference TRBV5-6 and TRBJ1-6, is DAGVTQSPTHLIKTRGQQVTLRCSPKSGHDTVSWYQQALGQGPQFIFQYYEEEERQRGNFPDRFSGHQFPNYSSELNVNALLLGDSALYLCASSSDRNNSPLHFGNGTRLTVT.

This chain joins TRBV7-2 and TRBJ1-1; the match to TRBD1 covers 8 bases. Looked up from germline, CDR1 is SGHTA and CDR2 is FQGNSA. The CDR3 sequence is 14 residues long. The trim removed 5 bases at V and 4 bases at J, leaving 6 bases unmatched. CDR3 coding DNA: TGTGCCAGCAGCCGCCAGGGGGCGATCACTGAAGCTTTCTTT. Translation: CASSRQGAITEAFF.

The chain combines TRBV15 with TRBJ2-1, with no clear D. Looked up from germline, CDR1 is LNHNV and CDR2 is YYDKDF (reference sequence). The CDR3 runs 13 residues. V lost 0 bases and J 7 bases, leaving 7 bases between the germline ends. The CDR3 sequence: CATSREGWNEQFF. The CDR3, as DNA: TGTGCCACCAGCAGAGAGGGGTGGAATGAGCAGTTCTTC.